This T cell receptor beta chain stems from a study of CD4 T cells in relation to SARS-CoV-2 and coronaviruses. About the research overall: ViraFEST: roughly 9-day antigen culture of PBMCs, then TCR beta CDR3 sequencing. Findings and limits, study-wide: Each donor contributed either pre-pandemic or post-infection samples, not both.

The CDR3 is 18 residues long. The germline gives CDR1 LGHNT, CDR2 FRNRAP. The V gene lost 2 bases and the J gene lost 0 bases, with 16 bases spanning the gap. A note on this clone: Its antigen is undetermined.

TCRdb keeps only in-frame clones here, not all; method: immunoSEQ multiplex PCR. The sample holds around 23,000 clones, approximately 68% seen once. Unexposed donor CD4+ T cells date from about 2011-2018, before the COVID-19 pandemic. Isolation of CD4+ T cells took place after approximately eleven days in culture. This chain connects TRBV12-5 to TRBJ2-2; a weak D match, TRBD1 (5 bases). This receptor was obtained from a human donor in good health. The sequencing sample was made of CD4+ T cells from PBMCs, cultured in vitro. The CDR3: CASGLRLLGQSNTGELFF. CDR3 in DNA: TGTGCTAGTGGTTTGAGGCTATTGGGGCAGTCGAACACCGGGGAGCTGTTTTTT.